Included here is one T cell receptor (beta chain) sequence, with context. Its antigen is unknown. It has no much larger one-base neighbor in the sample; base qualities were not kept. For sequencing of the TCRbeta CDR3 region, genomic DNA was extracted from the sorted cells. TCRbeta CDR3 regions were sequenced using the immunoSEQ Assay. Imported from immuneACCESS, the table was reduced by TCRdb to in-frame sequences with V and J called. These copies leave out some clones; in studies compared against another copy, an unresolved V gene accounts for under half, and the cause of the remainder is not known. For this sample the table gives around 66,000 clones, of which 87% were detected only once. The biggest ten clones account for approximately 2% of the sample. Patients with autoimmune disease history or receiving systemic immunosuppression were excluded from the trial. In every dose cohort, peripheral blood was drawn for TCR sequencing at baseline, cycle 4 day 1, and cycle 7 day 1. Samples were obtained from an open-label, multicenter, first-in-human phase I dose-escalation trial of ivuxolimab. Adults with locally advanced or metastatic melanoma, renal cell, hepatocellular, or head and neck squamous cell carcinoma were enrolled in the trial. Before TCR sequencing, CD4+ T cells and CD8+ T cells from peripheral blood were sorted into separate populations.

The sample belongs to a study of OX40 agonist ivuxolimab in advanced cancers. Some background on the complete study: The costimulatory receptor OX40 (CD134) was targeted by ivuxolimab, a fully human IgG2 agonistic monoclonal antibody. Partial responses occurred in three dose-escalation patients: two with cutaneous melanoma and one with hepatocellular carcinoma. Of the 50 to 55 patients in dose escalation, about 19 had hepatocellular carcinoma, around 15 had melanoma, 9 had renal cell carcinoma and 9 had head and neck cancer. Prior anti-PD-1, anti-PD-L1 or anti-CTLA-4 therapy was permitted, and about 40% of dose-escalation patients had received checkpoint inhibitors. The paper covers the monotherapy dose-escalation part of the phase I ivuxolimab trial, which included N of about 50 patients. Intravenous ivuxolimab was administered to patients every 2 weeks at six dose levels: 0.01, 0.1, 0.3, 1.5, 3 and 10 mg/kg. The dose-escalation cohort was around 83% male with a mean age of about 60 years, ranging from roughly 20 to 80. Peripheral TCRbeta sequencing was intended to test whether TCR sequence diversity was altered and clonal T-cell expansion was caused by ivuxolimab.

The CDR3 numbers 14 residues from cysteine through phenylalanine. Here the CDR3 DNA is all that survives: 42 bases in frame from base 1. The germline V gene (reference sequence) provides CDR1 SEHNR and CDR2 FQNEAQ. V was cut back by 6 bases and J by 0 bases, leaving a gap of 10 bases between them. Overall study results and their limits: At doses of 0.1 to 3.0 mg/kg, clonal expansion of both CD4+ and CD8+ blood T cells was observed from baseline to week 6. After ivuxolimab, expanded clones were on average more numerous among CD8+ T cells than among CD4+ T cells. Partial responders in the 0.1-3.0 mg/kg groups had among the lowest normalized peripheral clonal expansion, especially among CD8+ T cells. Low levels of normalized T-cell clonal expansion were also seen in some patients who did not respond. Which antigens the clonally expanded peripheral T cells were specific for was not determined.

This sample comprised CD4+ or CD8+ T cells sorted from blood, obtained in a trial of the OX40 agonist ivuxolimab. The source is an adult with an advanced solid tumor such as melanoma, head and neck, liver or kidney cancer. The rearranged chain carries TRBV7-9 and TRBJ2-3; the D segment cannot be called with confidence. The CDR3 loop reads CASRPTSSTDTQYF. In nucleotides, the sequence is TGTGCCAGCAGACCCACGTCGAGCACAGATACGCAGTATTTT.